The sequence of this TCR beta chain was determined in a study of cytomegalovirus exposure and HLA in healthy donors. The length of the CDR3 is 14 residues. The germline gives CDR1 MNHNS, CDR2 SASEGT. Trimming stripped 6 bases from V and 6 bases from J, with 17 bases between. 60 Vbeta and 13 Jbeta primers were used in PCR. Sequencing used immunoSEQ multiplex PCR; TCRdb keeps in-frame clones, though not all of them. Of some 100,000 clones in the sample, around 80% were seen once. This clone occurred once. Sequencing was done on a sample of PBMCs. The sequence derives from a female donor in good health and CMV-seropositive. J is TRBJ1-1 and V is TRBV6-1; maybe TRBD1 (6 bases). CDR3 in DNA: TGTGCCAGCAGATTATCGACAGGCCTCGCTGAAGCTTTCTTT. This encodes CASRLSTGLAEAFF.